The present entry profiles one TCR beta chain with its context. It was with a sample-barcoded 5' primer and a J-beta primer mix that a second PCR of roughly 6 to 12 cycles was run. TCRdb processed the 5' RACE reads anew with MiXCR; each CDR3 protein has one entry. The repertoire holds 1.5 million to 2 million distinct CDR3 sequences, with about 31% as singletons. This record belongs to a study of blood T cells in healthy people across ages. CDR3 length: 12 residues. The J segment lost 6 bases and the V segment lost 5 bases, leaving 4 bases of the junction unmatched. The germline gives CDR1 DFQATT, CDR2 SNEGSKA (reference sequence).

Sequencing was done on a sample of blood. V usage is TRBV20-1 and J usage is TRBJ1-2; 9 bases align to TRBD1. The TCR originated in a woman in her 30s in good health. CDR3 loop: CSAWTGADGYTF. The CDR3 DNA reads as TGCAGTGCTTGGACAGGGGCGGATGGCTACACCTTC.